One sample yielded the 27 T cell receptor beta chains listed below, sequenced in a study of a mutant IDH1 vaccine in newly diagnosed glioma. This table comes from immunoSEQ multiplex PCR, and its TCRdb copy is limited to in-frame clones, with some not included. The sample consists of approximately 52,000 clones, over 65% of them appearing once. This sample's time point: baseline, week 1 (first vaccination visit). Regarding treatment: pre-vaccination baseline after standard-of-care therapy. The specimen comprised PBMCs, sampled from a glioma patient treated with radiotherapy, temozolomide or both. The receptors here all came from a woman in her thirties or forties with glioma.

The V gene is TRBV10-3, the J gene TRBJ1-4, with no clear D. Germline V gene lookup returns CDR1 ENHRY and CDR2 SYGVKD. This CDR3 region has 13 residues. Trimming removed 4 bases from V and 5 bases from J, with 8 bases in between. The CDR3 here is CAISVNWNEKLFF. The CDR3 nucleotides read TGTGCCATCAGTGTCAACTGGAATGAAAAACTGTTTTTT.

The table lists this clone with a few counts. The rearrangement joins TRBV4-1 to TRBJ2-5, with D unclear. V was clipped by 1 base and J by 4 bases, with 10 bases between them. CDR1 is MGHRA, CDR2 YSYEKL, per germline. CDR3 length: 14 residues. The DNA for the CDR3 is TGCGCCAGCAGCCAAGGACAAGTACGAGAGACCCAGTACTTC. Its protein product is CASSQGQVRETQYF.

V gene TRBV13 combines with J gene TRBJ1-1; the match to TRBD1 covers 7 bases. The ends lost 4 bases at V and 7 bases at J; junction bases unmatched: 6. The CDR3 covers 13 residues. Germline CDR1 PRHDT, CDR2 FYEKMQ (reference sequence). CDR3 DNA: TGTGCCAGCAGCTCAAATACAGGGGTTGAAGCTTTCTTT. It is translated as CASSSNTGVEAFF.

The chain combines TRBV27 with TRBJ1-1; unclear D gene. The germline V and J ends were trimmed by 2 bases and 3 bases, with 13 bases remaining between them. This CDR3 is 15 amino acids long. Germline CDR1 is MNHEY and CDR2 is SMNVEV (reference sequence). In nucleotides, the CDR3 is TGTGCCAGCAGTTTAAGCTCTGGGGTCCACACTGAAGCTTTCTTT. Amino acids: CASSLSSGVHTEAFF.

The chain has TRBV7-2 and TRBJ1-2; 7 nucleotides match TRBD1. Per the germline V gene, CDR1 is SGHTA and CDR2 is FQGNSA. V shed 5 bases, J shed 7 bases, and the junction held 10 bases outside the gene matches. The CDR3 runs 14 residues. CDR3 in DNA: TGTGCCAGCAGCATAAATAGACAGGGAGGTGGCTACACCTTC. The encoded protein is CASSINRQGGGYTF.

The CDR3 DNA reads TGTGCCAGCAGCAAAAATGACATGAACACTGAAGCTTTCTTT. It encodes CASSKNDMNTEAFF. V is TRBV5-4 and J is TRBJ1-1; D remains ambiguous. Per germline, CDR1 SGHNT and CDR2 YYREEE (reference sequence). The V and J ends lost 4 bases and 0 bases respectively, with 10 bases between them. The CDR3 runs 14 residues.

The chain recombines TRBV5-5 with TRBJ2-7, with no clear D. V lost 3 bases and J lost 1, with 14 bases in between. This CDR3 has 15 residues. Germline loops: CDR1 SGHKS, CDR2 YYEKEE (reference sequence). The CDR3 region has the DNA TGTGCCAGCAGCTGGTCTTCTGGCAGGTCCTACGAGCAGTACTTC. Its protein is CASSWSSGRSYEQYF.

This chain links TRBV5-6 with TRBJ1-5; 7 bases match TRBD1. V shed 4 bases and J 3 bases; nucleotides not matched to a gene: 13. Germline V CDR1 and CDR2: SGHDT, YYEEEE. The CDR3 length is 17 residues. Written as DNA, the CDR3 is TGTGCCAGCAGCCCATCTAGGGGGCCCATTTTCAATCAGCCCCAGCATTTT. It is translated as CASSPSRGPIFNQPQHF.

J is TRBJ1-3 and V is TRBV30; tentatively, D is TRBD1 (6 bases). Germline V gene sequence: CDR1 GTSNPN, CDR2 SVGIG (reference sequence). This CDR3 has 16 amino acids. V was shortened by 8 bases and J by 0 bases, with 20 bases between the two germline ends. CDR3 DNA: TGTGCCGGGACCTTTAGAGGGGGAAACTCTGGAAACACCATATATTTT. This sequence encodes CAGTFRGGNSGNTIYF.

The chain is built from TRBV4-1 and TRBJ2-5; unclear D gene. This CDR3 has 13 amino acids. The germline CDR1 and CDR2 sequences are MGHRA and YSYEKL. V lost 1 base, J lost 5 bases, and 8 bases lay in between. The CDR3 coding sequence is TGCGCCAGCAGCCAAGGGGTCCGTGAGACCCAGTACTTC. Translating it yields CASSQGVRETQYF.

The chain couples TRBV6-6 to TRBJ2-7; D gene ambiguous. The CDR3 has 13 residues. Deletions cut 5 bases from V and 7 bases from J, with 15 bases between. CDR1 and CDR2 (germline): MNHNY, SVGAGI (reference sequence). The CDR3 loop is CASSRIPELEQYF. The CDR3 DNA reads as TGTGCCAGCAGTAGAATACCCGAACTAGAGCAGTACTTC.

J is TRBJ2-7 and V is TRBV10-3; 8 nucleotides align to TRBD1. The junction had 10 bases not matched to a gene; V was cut back by 3 bases and J by 0 bases. The CDR3 has 17 amino acids. CDR1 and CDR2 (germline): ENHRY, SYGVKD. CDR3: CAISDGQGRLSSYEQYF. In nucleotides, the CDR3 is TGTGCCATCAGTGATGGACAGGGACGGCTGAGCTCCTACGAGCAGTACTTC.

This clone was seen only a few times. The chain carries TRBV18 and TRBJ1-1; 7 nucleotides align to TRBD1. The V and J ends lost 3 bases and 7 bases, in that order; junction bases with no gene match: 5. The CDR3 contains 13 residues. Germline CDR1 and CDR2: KGHSH and LQKENI. In DNA, the CDR3 is TGTGCCAGCTCACCTCCAGGGACAGATGAAGCTTTCTTT. This encodes CASSPPGTDEAFF.

The chain combines TRBV18 with TRBJ1-3, with a weak D call TRBD1 (6 bases). Germline V gives CDR1 KGHSH, CDR2 LQKENI. The CDR3 extends over 13 amino acids. Trimming cost V 4 bases and J 7 bases, with 11 bases left between them. The DNA of the CDR3 is TGTGCCAGCTCACAATACAGGGCGAACACCATATATTTT. Translation: CASSQYRANTIYF. Using reference TRBV18 and TRBJ1-3 for the parts outside the CDR3, the full variable domain is NAGVMQNPRHLVRRRGQEARLRCSPMKGHSHVYWYRQLPEEGLKFMVYLQKENIIDESGMPKERFSAEFPKEGPSILRIQQVVRGDSAAYFCASSQYRANTIYFGEGSWLTVV.

The chain carries TRBV25-1 and TRBJ2-5; D is perhaps TRBD2 (6 bases). CDR3 length: 13 residues. The V gene's germline CDR1 is MGHDK and CDR2 SYGVNS. Trimming removed 7 bases from V and 5 bases from J, with 14 bases in between. CDR3 amino acids: CASTLGSRETQYF. The CDR3 DNA follows: TGTGCCAGCACCCTCGGGAGTAGGGAGACCCAGTACTTC. Based on the CDR3 plus reference TRBV25-1 and TRBJ2-5, the full variable domain is EADIYQTPRYLVIGTGKKITLECSQTMGHDKMYWYQQDPGMELHLIHYSYGVNSTEKGDLSSESTVSRIRTEHFPLTLESARPSHTSQYLCASTLGSRETQYFGPGTRLLVL.

V gene TRBV7-3 combines with J gene TRBJ1-4, with a possible D match to TRBD1 (5 bases). The ends were cut back, 4 bases at V and 10 bases at J, with 13 bases in the middle. The length of the CDR3 is 13 residues. Germline CDR1 SGHTA, CDR2 FQGTGA. The CDR3 protein is CASSSGPLGKLFF. For the CDR3, the DNA is TGTGCCAGCAGCTCGGGACCTTTAGGAAAACTGTTTTTT.

The chain recombines TRBV29-1 with TRBJ1-2, with 10 nucleotides matching TRBD1. Germline V CDR1 and CDR2: SQVTM, ANQGSEA. Trimming took 7 bases from V and 5 from J; bases not matched to a gene: 4. This CDR3 contains 12 residues. CDR3 residues: CSAGGQGYGYTF. The CDR3 DNA is TGCAGCGCCGGGGGACAGGGGTATGGCTACACCTTC.

The J gene is TRBJ1-2, the V gene TRBV11-2; unclear D gene. Trimming took 1 base from V and 5 from J, leaving 5 bases between them. This CDR3 has 12 residues. Looked up from germline, CDR1 is SGHAT and CDR2 is FQNNGV. CDR3 protein: CASSLGQYGYTF. As DNA, the CDR3 is TGTGCCAGCAGCTTAGGGCAGTATGGCTACACCTTC.

The CDR3 nucleotides read TGTGCCAGCAGCCAAGGGGGTATGGAGACCCAGTACTTC. As protein: CASSQGGMETQYF. This rearrangement joins TRBV4-2 to TRBJ2-5, with D hard to call. Germline CDR1 is LGHNA and CDR2 is YNFKEQ. This CDR3 is built from 13 residues. The ends were cut back, 1 base at V and 5 bases at J, with 8 bases in the middle.

The chain has TRBV5-1 and TRBJ2-3; 13 bases are shared with TRBD2. The CDR3 length is 16 residues. With V trimmed by 4 bases and J by 4 bases, 6 bases remained unmatched. The germline CDR1 and CDR2 sequences are SGHRS and YFSETQ. The CDR3 DNA is TGCGCCAGCAGCCCCGGACTAGCGGGAGCCCCAGATACGCAGTATTTT. Protein sequence: CASSPGLAGAPDTQYF.

The V call is TRBV7-9, the J call TRBJ1-1; 7 nucleotides match TRBD1. This CDR3 is built from 13 residues. V was pared by 1 base and J by 8 bases, with 4 bases of the junction left unmatched. Looked up from germline, CDR1 is SEHNR and CDR2 is FQNEAQ (reference sequence). CDR3 region: CASSLVEGQEAFF. CDR3 nucleotide sequence: TGTGCCAGCAGCTTAGTGGAGGGACAGGAAGCTTTCTTT.

The V gene is TRBV9, the J gene TRBJ1-1, with a weak D call TRBD1 (6 bases). The CDR3 sequence is 15 residues long. Germline V gene lookup returns CDR1 SGDLS and CDR2 YYNGEE. V was clipped by 3 bases and J by 0 bases, with 12 bases between them. This CDR3 is CASSALDSLNTEAFF. For the CDR3, the DNA is TGTGCCAGCAGCGCCTTGGACAGTCTGAACACTGAAGCTTTCTTT.

This clone turned up a few times. J is TRBJ2-2 and V is TRBV5-1; 8 bases fit TRBD1. Germline-derived CDR1 and CDR2 are SGHRS and YFSETQ. Losses at the gene ends were 0 bases for V and 6 bases for J; bases not matched to a gene: 7. This CDR3 comprises 16 residues. The CDR3, as DNA: TGCGCCAGCAGCTTGGATGCAGGGGGCGCTTCCGGGGAGCTGTTTTTT. Protein: CASSLDAGGASGELFF.

This clone ranks as medium-sized. The CDR3 sequence is CASSHGTANTEAFF. The DNA of the CDR3 is TGTGCCAGCAGCCACGGGACAGCAAACACTGAAGCTTTCTTT. J is TRBJ1-1 and V is TRBV6-1, with 7 bases lining up with TRBD1. Germline values: CDR1 MNHNS, CDR2 SASEGT. This CDR3 comprises 14 residues. V trimming: 6 bases; J trimming: 2 bases; junction bases outside the gene matches: 6.

The rearrangement joins TRBV2 to TRBJ2-1; 12 bases agree with TRBD2. In germline, CDR1 is SNHLY, CDR2 FYNNEI. V gave up 5 bases and J gave up 2 bases; unmatched junction bases: 4. The CDR3 sequence is 16 residues long. The CDR3 region has the DNA TGTGCCAGCAGTTCTAGCGGGGGGGTTGCCTACAATGAGCAGTTCTTC. Encoded protein: CASSSSGGVAYNEQFF.

The V call is TRBV7-3, the J call TRBJ1-2; no definite D call. The CDR3 runs to 15 residues. Trimming shortened V by 2 bases and J by 4 bases, and 14 bases separated the two germline ends. Germline CDR1 is SGHTA and CDR2 is FQGTGA. This CDR3 reads CASSLASGQIYGYTF. The CDR3, as DNA: TGTGCCAGCAGCTTAGCATCTGGGCAGATCTATGGCTACACCTTC.

The rearrangement uses TRBV5-6 and TRBJ1-2; D gene uncertain. The germline V gene has CDR1 SGHDT and CDR2 YYEEEE. V lost 4 bases and J 3 bases, leaving 10 bases between the germline ends. This CDR3 has 13 residues. CDR3 DNA sequence: TGTGCCAGCAGCCTCACCGGCGACTATGGCTACACCTTC. Residues: CASSLTGDYGYTF.